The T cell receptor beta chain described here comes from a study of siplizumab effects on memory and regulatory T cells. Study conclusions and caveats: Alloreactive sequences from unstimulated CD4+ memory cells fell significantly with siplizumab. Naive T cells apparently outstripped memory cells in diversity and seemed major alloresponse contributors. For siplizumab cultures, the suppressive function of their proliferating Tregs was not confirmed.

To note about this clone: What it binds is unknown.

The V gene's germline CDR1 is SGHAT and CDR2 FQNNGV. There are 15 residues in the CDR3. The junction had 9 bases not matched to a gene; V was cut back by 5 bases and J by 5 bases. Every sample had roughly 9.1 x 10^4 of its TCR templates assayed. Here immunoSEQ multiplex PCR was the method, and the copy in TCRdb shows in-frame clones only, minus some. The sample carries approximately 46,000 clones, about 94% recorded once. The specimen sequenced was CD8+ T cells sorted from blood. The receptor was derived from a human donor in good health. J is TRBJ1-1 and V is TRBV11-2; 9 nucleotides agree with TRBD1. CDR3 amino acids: CASSPGTGTGTEAFF. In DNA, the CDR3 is TGTGCCAGCAGCCCCGGGACAGGGACGGGTACTGAAGCTTTCTTT.